Presented here are 18 T cell receptor beta chains from one specimen sequenced in a study of cytotoxic CD8 clonotypes in ibrutinib-treated CLL. The data were produced by immunoSEQ multiplex PCR, yet TCRdb's version contains in-frame clones alone and is incomplete. Of some 300,000 clones listed, about 80% are singletons. Material: PBMCs, obtained before ibrutinib treatment. These receptors all come from a human donor with chronic lymphocytic leukemia.

V is TRBV15 and J is TRBJ1-1; 7 bases line up with TRBD1. V trimming: 8 bases; J trimming: 0 bases; junction bases outside the gene matches: 3. The germline gives CDR1 LNHNV, CDR2 YYDKDF (reference sequence). The CDR3 consists of 13 residues. CDR3 nucleotides: TGTGCCACCCAGGGGGAGATGAACACTGAAGCTTTCTTT. This gives the protein CATQGEMNTEAFF.

V usage is TRBV7-2 and J usage is TRBJ1-1, with 8 bases identical to TRBD1. Per germline, CDR1 SGHTA and CDR2 FQGNSA. After removal of 4 bases from V and 7 bases from J, the junction contained 8 bases not matched to a gene. This CDR3 contains 14 residues. CDR3 sequence: CASSSGTGLSEAFF. CDR3 in DNA: TGTGCCAGCAGCTCCGGGACAGGTCTGAGTGAAGCTTTCTTT.

The chain has TRBV7-2 and TRBJ2-7, with D perhaps TRBD2 (5 bases). Per germline, CDR1 SGHTA and CDR2 FQGNSA. The CDR3 has 15 amino acids. Trimming pared 2 bases from V and 0 bases from J, leaving 11 bases between. CDR3 loop: CASSLIAGPSYEQYF. DNA of the CDR3: TGTGCCAGCAGCTTAATCGCGGGCCCCTCCTACGAGCAGTACTTC.

This chain uses TRBV30 with TRBJ2-7; 8 nucleotides align to TRBD1. V lost 0 bases to trimming and J lost 3 bases; unmatched junction nucleotides: 10. Germline assignment: CDR1 GTSNPN and CDR2 SVGIG (reference sequence). CDR3 size: 16 residues. The CDR3 loop is CAWSVRGQGAGYEQYF. DNA for the CDR3: TGTGCCTGGAGTGTACGCGGACAGGGTGCGGGCTACGAGCAGTACTTC.

This clone was recorded once. This rearrangement joins TRBV7-9 to TRBJ2-7, with D perhaps matching TRBD1 or TRBD2 (5 bases each). The CDR3 has 15 residues. The germline CDR1 and CDR2 sequences are SEHNR and FQNEAQ (reference sequence). The ends were cut back, 1 base at V and 0 bases at J, with 10 bases in the middle. This CDR3 reads CASSLGDPSSYEQYF. The CDR3 nucleotides are TGTGCCAGCAGCTTAGGGGACCCAAGCTCCTACGAGCAGTACTTC.

This clone was recorded a few times. V is TRBV4-3 and J is TRBJ2-5; D may be TRBD1 (6 bases). Trimming removed 0 bases at V and 9 bases at J, with 17 bases between. CDR3 length: 15 amino acids. Germline CDR1 LGHNA, CDR2 YSLEER. The DNA of the CDR3 is TGCGCCAGCAGCCAAGATCTGAACCTCAACAGGGCCCAGTACTTC. This translates into CASSQDLNLNRAQYF.

The CDR3 spells CASKDRYSYEQYF. In nucleotides, the CDR3 is TGTGCCAGCAAGGACAGGTACTCCTACGAGCAGTACTTC. This chain joins TRBV2 and TRBJ2-7; 7 bases are a match to TRBD1. This CDR3 comprises 13 residues. V shed 7 bases, J shed 0 bases, and the junction held 3 bases outside the gene matches. CDR1 is SNHLY and CDR2 is FYNNEI in the germline V gene. The complete variable domain, with remaining parts taken from reference TRBV2 and TRBJ2-7, reads EPEVTQTPSHQVTQMGQEVILRCVPISNHLYFYWYRQILGQKVEFLVSFYNNEISEKSEIFDDQFSVERPDGSNFTLKIRSTKLEDSAMYFCASKDRYSYEQYFGPGTRLTVT.

The V and J genes are TRBV19 and TRBJ1-5; D gene ambiguous. Trimming left V 5 bases short and J 6 bases short, with 8 bases between. Looked up from germline, CDR1 is LNHDA and CDR2 is SQIVND (reference sequence). This CDR3 is 12 amino acids long. Here the CDR3 reads CASSWVGQPQHF. The CDR3, as DNA: TGTGCCAGTAGTTGGGTAGGTCAGCCCCAGCATTTT.

This clone was detected only a few times. The gene calls are TRBV7-2 and TRBJ2-3; TRBD2 aligns across 8 bases. V gave up 6 bases and J gave up 2 bases; unmatched junction bases: 7. The length of the CDR3 is 15 residues. In germline, CDR1 is SGHTA, CDR2 FQGNSA. CDR3 bases: TGTGCCAGCAGTCCAGCGGGAGCTCCCACAGATACGCAGTATTTT. It encodes CASSPAGAPTDTQYF.

The chain joins TRBV4-3 to TRBJ2-5, with 7 bases identical to TRBD1. The CDR3 extends over 16 amino acids. CDR1 and CDR2 (germline): LGHNA, YSLEER. The J segment lost 5 bases and the V segment lost 0 bases, leaving 9 bases of the junction unmatched. CDR3 residues: CASSQERAGGYETQYF. DNA of the CDR3: TGCGCCAGCAGCCAAGAAAGGGCAGGGGGTTACGAGACCCAGTACTTC.

V usage is TRBV10-2 and J usage is TRBJ1-5; D ambiguous. CDR3 length equals 16 residues. CDR1 WSHSY and CDR2 SAAADI come from the germline V gene. The V end was cut by 2 bases, the J end by 4 bases, with 15 bases between. The CDR3 loop is CASSERYRQENQPQHF. CDR3 sequence (DNA): TGCGCCAGCAGTGAGAGGTATAGGCAAGAAAATCAGCCCCAGCATTTT.

The genes are TRBV10-3 and TRBJ2-1, with 7 bases fitting TRBD1. CDR3 length: 14 amino acids. The V and J ends lost 2 bases and 9 bases, in that order; junction bases with no gene match: 7. Germline V gene sequence: CDR1 ENHRY, CDR2 SYGVKD. The CDR3 sequence is CAISEAGGFSEQFF. The CDR3 DNA is TGTGCCATCAGTGAGGCAGGGGGTTTTAGTGAGCAGTTCTTC.

V is TRBV5-5 and J is TRBJ2-5; 11 bases align to TRBD1. The CDR3 contains 14 residues. The trim removed 4 bases at V and 5 bases at J, leaving 4 bases unmatched. Germline CDR1 is SGHKS and CDR2 is YYEKEE (reference sequence). The CDR3 nucleotides read TGTGCCAGCAGCCGGACAGGGGGCAGGGAGACCCAGTACTTC. Protein product: CASSRTGGRETQYF.

V usage is TRBV5-1 and J usage is TRBJ1-1; tentative D call: TRBD1 (5 bases). Trimming took off 0 bases at V and 4 bases at J, with 13 bases between the two ends. The CDR3 contains 15 residues. Germline CDR1 reads SGHRS; CDR2 reads YFSETQ. In DNA, the CDR3 is TGCGCCAGCAGCTTGGGTGGCGGGGGTGTCACTGAAGCTTTCTTT. It translates to CASSLGGGGVTEAFF.

The chain has TRBV2 and TRBJ2-2; no firm D call. Germline values: CDR1 SNHLY, CDR2 FYNNEI. The CDR3 runs 15 residues. V gave up 3 bases and J gave up 5 bases, with 13 bases separating them. CDR3 sequence: CASSDYVAGTGELFF. The CDR3, as DNA: TGTGCCAGCAGTGACTACGTCGCTGGGACCGGGGAGCTGTTTTTT.

The V call is TRBV30, the J call TRBJ1-2; D might be TRBD1 (5 bases). V was clipped by 0 bases and J by 7 bases, with 12 bases between them. This CDR3 region has 13 residues. The germline CDR1 and CDR2 sequences are GTSNPN and SVGIG (reference sequence). CDR3 nucleotides: TGTGCCTGGAGTGTACCAGGGATAAGTGGCTACACCTTC. This encodes CAWSVPGISGYTF.

This clone was counted a few times. The sample has other DNA sequences that encode this CDR3 too. The V and J genes are TRBV9 and TRBJ2-2; no clear D gene. V was shortened by 0 bases and J by 8 bases, with 2 bases between the two germline ends. The germline V gene encodes CDR1 SGDLS and CDR2 YYNGEE. The CDR3 extends over 11 amino acids. Written as DNA, the CDR3 is TGTGCCAGCAGCGTAGCTGGGGAGCTGTTTTTT. Translated: CASSVAGELFF.

This chain connects TRBV29-1 to TRBJ2-3; the match to TRBD1 covers 8 bases. The V gene end was trimmed by 7 bases and the J gene end by 1 base; junction bases not matched to a gene: 7. The CDR3 runs to 14 residues. CDR1 and CDR2 from the germline V gene are SQVTM and ANQGSEA. The CDR3, as DNA: TGCAGCGCCCGGACAGGGACTCGCACAGATACGCAGTATTTT. This codes for CSARTGTRTDTQYF.